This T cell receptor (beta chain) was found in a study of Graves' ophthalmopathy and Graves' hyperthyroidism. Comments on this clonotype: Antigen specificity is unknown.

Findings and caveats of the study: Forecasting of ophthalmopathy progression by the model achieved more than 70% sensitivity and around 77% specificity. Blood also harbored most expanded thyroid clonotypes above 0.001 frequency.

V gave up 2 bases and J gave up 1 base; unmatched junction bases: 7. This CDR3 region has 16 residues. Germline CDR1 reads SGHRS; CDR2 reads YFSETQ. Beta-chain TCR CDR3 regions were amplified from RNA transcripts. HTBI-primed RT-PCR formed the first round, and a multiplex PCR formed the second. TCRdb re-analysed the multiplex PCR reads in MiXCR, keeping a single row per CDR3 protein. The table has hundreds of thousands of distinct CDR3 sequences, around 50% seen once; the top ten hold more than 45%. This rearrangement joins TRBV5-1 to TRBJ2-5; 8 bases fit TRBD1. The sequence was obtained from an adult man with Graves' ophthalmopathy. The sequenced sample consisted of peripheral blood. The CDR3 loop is CASSLGQGYVQETQYF. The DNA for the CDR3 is TGCGCCAGCAGCTTAGGACAGGGTTACGTCCAAGAGACCCAGTACTTC.